This T cell receptor beta chain came from a study of cytomegalovirus exposure and HLA in healthy donors. With V trimmed by 5 bases and J by 3 bases, 5 bases remained unmatched. CDR1 is SGHAT, CDR2 FQNNGV, per germline. The CDR3 sequence is 14 residues long. Overall study results and limits: Roughly uniform sequencing depth across donors was assumed, possibly incorrectly. The authors considered a cluster of highly shared sequence variants likely to be a sequencing artifact. Later, TCR association rates were found to vary by HLA locus, highest for DRB1 and lowest for HLA-C. Accurate predictions that matched the HLA-A and HLA-B alleles of most subjects were reportedly made from TCR beta sequences.

Concerning this clone: The antigen is unknown.

Vbeta (60) and Jbeta (13) primers were used in the PCR. This table comes from immunoSEQ multiplex PCR, and its TCRdb copy is limited to in-frame clones, with some not included. The table has 150,000 to 200,000 clones, over 75% seen once. The sequencing sample was made of PBMCs. The V gene is TRBV11-2, the J gene TRBJ2-5; 8 bases agree with TRBD1. The clonotype comes from a woman in her 50s in good health and CMV-seropositive. CDR3 in amino acids: CASSPGQEKETQYF. The CDR3 DNA reads TGTGCCAGCAGCCCGGGACAGGAGAAAGAGACCCAGTACTTC. The whole variable domain, filled in from reference TRBV11-2 and TRBJ2-5, reads EAGVAQSPRYKIIEKRQSVAFWCNPISGHATLYWYQQILGQGPKLLIQFQNNGVVDDSQLPKDRFSAERLKGVDSTLKIQPAKLEDSAVYLCASSPGQEKETQYFGPGTRLLVL.